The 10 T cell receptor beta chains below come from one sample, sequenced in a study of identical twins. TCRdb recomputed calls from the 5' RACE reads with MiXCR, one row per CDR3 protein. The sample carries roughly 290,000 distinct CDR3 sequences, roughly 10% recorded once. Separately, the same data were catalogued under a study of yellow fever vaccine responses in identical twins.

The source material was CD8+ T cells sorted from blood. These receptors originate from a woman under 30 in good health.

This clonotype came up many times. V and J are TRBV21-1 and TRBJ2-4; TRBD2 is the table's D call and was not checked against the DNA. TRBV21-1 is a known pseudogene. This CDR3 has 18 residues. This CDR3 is CASSKALQGPLAKNIQYF. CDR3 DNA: TGTGCCAGCAGCAAAGCGTTGCAGGGACCTTTAGCCAAAAACATTCAGTACTTC.

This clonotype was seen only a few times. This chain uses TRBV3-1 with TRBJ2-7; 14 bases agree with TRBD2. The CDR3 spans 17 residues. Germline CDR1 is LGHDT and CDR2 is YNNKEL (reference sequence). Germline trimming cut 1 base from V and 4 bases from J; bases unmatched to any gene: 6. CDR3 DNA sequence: TGTGCCAGCAGCCAAGTTTCGGGACTAGCGGGAGATTACGAGCAGTACTTC. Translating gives CASSQVSGLAGDYEQYF.

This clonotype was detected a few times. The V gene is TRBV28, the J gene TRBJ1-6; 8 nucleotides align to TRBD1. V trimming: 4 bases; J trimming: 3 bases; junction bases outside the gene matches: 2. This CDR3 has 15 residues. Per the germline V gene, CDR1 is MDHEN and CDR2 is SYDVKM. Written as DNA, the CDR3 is TGTGCCAGCAGTTCAGGGGGCGACTATAATTCACCCCTCCACTTT. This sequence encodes CASSSGGDYNSPLHF. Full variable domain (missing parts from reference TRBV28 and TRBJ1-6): DVKVTQSSRYLVKRTGEKVFLECVQDMDHENMFWYRQDPGLGLRLIYFSYDVKMKEKGDIPEGYSVSREKKERFSLILESASTNQTSMYLCASSSGGDYNSPLHFGNGTRLTVT.

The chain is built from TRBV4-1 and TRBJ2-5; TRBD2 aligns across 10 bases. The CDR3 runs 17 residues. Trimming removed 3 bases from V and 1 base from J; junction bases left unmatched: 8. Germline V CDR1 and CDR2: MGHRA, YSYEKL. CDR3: CASSHFTSGAPQETQYF. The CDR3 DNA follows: TGCGCCAGCAGCCACTTTACTAGCGGGGCACCCCAAGAGACCCAGTACTTC.

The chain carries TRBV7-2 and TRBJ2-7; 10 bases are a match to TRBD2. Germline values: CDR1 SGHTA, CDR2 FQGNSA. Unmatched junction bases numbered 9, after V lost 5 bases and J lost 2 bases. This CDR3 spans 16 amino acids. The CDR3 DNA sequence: TGTGCCAGCAGCCTCCTCCTAGCGGGAGACCCCTACGAGCAGTACTTC. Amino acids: CASSLLLAGDPYEQYF. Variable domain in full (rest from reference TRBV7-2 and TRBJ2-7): GAGVSQSPSNKVTEKGKDVELRCDPISGHTALYWYRQSLGQGLEFLIYFQGNSAPDKSGLPSDRFSAERTGGSVSTLTIQRTQQEDSAVYLCASSLLLAGDPYEQYFGPGTRLTVT.

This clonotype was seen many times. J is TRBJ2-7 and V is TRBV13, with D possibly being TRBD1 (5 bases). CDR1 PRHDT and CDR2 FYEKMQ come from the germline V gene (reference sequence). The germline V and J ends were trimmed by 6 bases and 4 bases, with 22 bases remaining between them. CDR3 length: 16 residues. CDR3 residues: CASSQTLSQGKYEQYF. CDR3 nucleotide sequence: TGTGCCAGCAGTCAAACCCTCTCTCAGGGAAAGTACGAGCAGTACTTC.

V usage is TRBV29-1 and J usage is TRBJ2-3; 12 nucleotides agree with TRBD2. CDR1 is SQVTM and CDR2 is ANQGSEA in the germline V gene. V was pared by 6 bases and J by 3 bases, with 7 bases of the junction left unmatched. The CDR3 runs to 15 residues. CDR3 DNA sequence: TGCAGCGTGACTCTAGCGGGGGGGCGGACAGATACGCAGTATTTT. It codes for CSVTLAGGRTDTQYF.

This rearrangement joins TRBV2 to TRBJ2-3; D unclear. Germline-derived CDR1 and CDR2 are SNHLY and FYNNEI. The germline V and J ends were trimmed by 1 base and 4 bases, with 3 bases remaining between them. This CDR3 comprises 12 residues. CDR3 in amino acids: CASSEGADTQYF. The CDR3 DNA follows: TGTGCCAGCAGTGAAGGGGCAGATACGCAGTATTTT.

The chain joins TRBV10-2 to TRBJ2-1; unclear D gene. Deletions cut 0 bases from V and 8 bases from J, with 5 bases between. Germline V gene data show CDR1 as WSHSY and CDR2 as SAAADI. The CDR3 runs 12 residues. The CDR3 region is CASSESVDEQFF. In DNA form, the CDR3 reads TGCGCCAGCAGTGAGTCGGTGGATGAGCAGTTCTTC.

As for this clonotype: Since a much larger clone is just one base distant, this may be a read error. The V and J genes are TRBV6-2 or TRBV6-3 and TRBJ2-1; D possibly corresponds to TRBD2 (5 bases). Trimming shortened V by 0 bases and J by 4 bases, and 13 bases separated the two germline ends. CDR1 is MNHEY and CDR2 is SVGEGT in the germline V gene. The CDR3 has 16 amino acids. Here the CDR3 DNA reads TGTGCCAGCAGTTACTCTAGCGAAGAGTTATACAATGAGCAGTTCTTC. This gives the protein CASSYSSEELYNEQFF.